A selection of T cell receptor beta chains follows, all from one sample in a study of blood T cell repertoires in COVID-19. The table came from immunoSEQ multiplex PCR; TCRdb's copy has only in-frame clones and leaves some out. This sample has more than 55,000 clones, with about 93% found just once. Sequenced material: peripheral blood. The receptors derive from an elderly man with acute or convalescent COVID-19. The CDR3 runs from the conserved cysteine through the conserved F or W. Each record gives: D gene, J gene, clone size, V gene, CDR3 protein, CDR3 DNA. A D gene is named only where the DNA matches it firmly. Clone size is not always given. Where it is, it says once, few, many or a class for expanded clones.

d_call: TRBD1
j_call: TRBJ2-2
clone_size: -
v_call: TRBV19
cdr3_aa: CASSRDRGAGELFF
cdr3_nt: TGTGCCAGTAGCCGGGACAGGGGAGCCGGGGAGCTGTTTTTT

d_call: -
j_call: TRBJ2-3
clone_size: -
v_call: TRBV7-8
cdr3_aa: CATAGIGTDTQYF
cdr3_nt: TGTGCCACCGCGGGGATAGGGACAGATACGCAGTATTTT

d_call: TRBD1
j_call: TRBJ1-5
clone_size: -
v_call: TRBV18
cdr3_aa: CASSPQGTGLDQPQHF
cdr3_nt: TGTGCCAGCTCACCACAAGGGACAGGGTTAGATCAGCCCCAGCATTTT

d_call: TRBD2
j_call: TRBJ2-1
clone_size: -
v_call: TRBV7-8
cdr3_aa: CASSPNQRGAYNEQFF
cdr3_nt: TGTGCCAGCAGCCCCAATCAGCGGGGGGCTTACAATGAGCAGTTCTTC

d_call: TRBD1
j_call: TRBJ1-2
clone_size: -
v_call: TRBV18
cdr3_aa: CASSPLSIPGGNYGYTF
cdr3_nt: TGTGCCAGCTCACCCCTTTCCATTCCAGGGGGAAACTATGGCTACACCTTC

d_call: -
j_call: TRBJ1-1
clone_size: -
v_call: TRBV10-3
cdr3_aa: CAISVEGQSTEAFF
cdr3_nt: TGTGCCATCAGTGTGGAGGGGCAAAGCACTGAAGCTTTCTTT

d_call: -
j_call: TRBJ1-3
clone_size: -
v_call: TRBV5-8
cdr3_aa: CASSLWPGDTIYF
cdr3_nt: TGTGCCAGCAGCTTGTGGCCCGGAGACACCATATATTTT

d_call: -
j_call: TRBJ1-3
clone_size: once
v_call: TRBV7-2
cdr3_aa: CASSLGGQHSGNTIYF
cdr3_nt: TGTGCCAGCAGCTTAGGTGGACAACACTCTGGAAACACCATATATTTT

d_call: -
j_call: TRBJ1-4
clone_size: -
v_call: TRBV10-3
cdr3_aa: CAISDGGLNEKLFF
cdr3_nt: TGTGCCATCAGTGACGGCGGGTTAAATGAAAAACTGTTTTTT

d_call: TRBD1
j_call: TRBJ2-7
clone_size: -
v_call: TRBV19
cdr3_aa: CASSITGTGPAREQYF
cdr3_nt: TGTGCCAGTAGTATAACCGGGACAGGGCCCGCGAGGGAGCAGTACTTC

d_call: TRBD2
j_call: TRBJ2-3
clone_size: -
v_call: TRBV30
cdr3_aa: CAWSNPRLAGQDTQYF
cdr3_nt: TGTGCCTGGAGCAACCCCCGACTAGCGGGCCAAGATACGCAGTATTTT

d_call: TRBD1
j_call: TRBJ2-7
clone_size: -
v_call: TRBV7-2
cdr3_aa: CASSLEGGGRYEQYF
cdr3_nt: TGTGCCAGCAGCTTAGAAGGGGGCGGGCGGTACGAGCAGTACTTC

d_call: -
j_call: TRBJ1-1
clone_size: -
v_call: TRBV30
cdr3_aa: CAWSKIMETEAFF
cdr3_nt: TGTGCCTGGAGTAAGATCATGGAGACTGAAGCTTTCTTT

d_call: -
j_call: TRBJ1-1
clone_size: -
v_call: TRBV29-1
cdr3_aa: CSVGTTAEAFF
cdr3_nt: TGCAGCGTTGGGACGACAGCCGAAGCTTTCTTT

d_call: -
j_call: TRBJ2-2
clone_size: -
v_call: TRBV6-5
cdr3_aa: CASSDHWARPGELFF
cdr3_nt: TGTGCCAGCAGCGACCATTGGGCCAGACCCGGGGAGCTGTTTTTT

d_call: TRBD2
j_call: TRBJ2-2
clone_size: -
v_call: TRBV5-4
cdr3_aa: CASSLAGLNTGELFF
cdr3_nt: TGTGCCAGCAGCTTGGCGGGACTAAACACCGGGGAGCTGTTTTTT

d_call: -
j_call: TRBJ2-5
clone_size: -
v_call: TRBV2
cdr3_aa: CASSTQGFQETQYF
cdr3_nt: TGTGCCAGCTCGACCCAGGGGTTCCAAGAGACCCAGTACTTC

d_call: -
j_call: TRBJ2-5
clone_size: -
v_call: TRBV27
cdr3_aa: CASSPGGPSRAQYF
cdr3_nt: TGTGCCAGCAGTCCCGGGGGACCCTCTAGGGCCCAGTACTTC

d_call: -
j_call: TRBJ2-5
clone_size: -
v_call: TRBV3-1/TRBV3-2
cdr3_aa: CASSQTGIGGETQYF
cdr3_nt: TGTGCCAGCAGCCAAACGGGGATCGGCGGGGAGACCCAGTACTTC

d_call: -
j_call: TRBJ2-3
clone_size: -
v_call: TRBV6-2/TRBV6-3
cdr3_aa: CASSPISRGGSTDTQYF
cdr3_nt: TGTGCCAGCAGCCCGATTAGTCGAGGGGGAAGCACAGATACGCAGTATTTT

d_call: TRBD2
j_call: TRBJ2-1
clone_size: -
v_call: TRBV5-4
cdr3_aa: CASSTGLAGKNEQFF
cdr3_nt: TGTGCCAGCAGCACCGGACTAGCGGGGAAGAATGAGCAGTTCTTC

d_call: -
j_call: TRBJ2-5
clone_size: -
v_call: TRBV19
cdr3_aa: CASSRTRTTQETQYF
cdr3_nt: TGTGCCAGTAGCCGAACCAGGACAACCCAAGAGACCCAGTACTTC

d_call: -
j_call: TRBJ2-1
clone_size: -
v_call: TRBV6-6
cdr3_aa: CASSTRTDSYNEQFF
cdr3_nt: TGTGCCAGCAGTACTAGGACAGATTCCTACAATGAGCAGTTCTTC

d_call: -
j_call: TRBJ2-5
clone_size: -
v_call: TRBV30
cdr3_aa: CAWSVQREETQYF
cdr3_nt: TGTGCCTGGAGTGTTCAGAGGGAAGAGACCCAGTACTTC

d_call: TRBD1
j_call: TRBJ2-2
clone_size: -
v_call: TRBV6-6
cdr3_aa: CASSYDGTGRTGELFF
cdr3_nt: TGTGCCAGCAGTTACGACGGGACAGGGAGAACCGGGGAGCTGTTTTTT

d_call: TRBD1
j_call: TRBJ2-3
clone_size: -
v_call: TRBV5-1
cdr3_aa: CASSLSGQGTDTQYF
cdr3_nt: TGCGCCAGCAGCTTGTCGGGACAGGGCACAGATACGCAGTATTTT

d_call: TRBD2
j_call: TRBJ2-1
clone_size: -
v_call: TRBV7-8
cdr3_aa: CASSLAALAGFSYNEQFF
cdr3_nt: TGTGCCAGCAGCTTAGCGGCCCTAGCGGGGTTCTCCTACAATGAGCAGTTCTTC